The rows below give T cell receptor beta chains drawn from one sample of a study of CD8 T cells in Susac syndrome. TCRdb re-called the immunoSEQ multiplex PCR reads with MiXCR, one entry per CDR3 protein. The repertoire includes about 85,000 distinct CDR3 sequences, about 93% of them detected once, and 0.26% sits in the top ten. Sequencing input: CD8+ T cells from PBMCs. The receptors stem from a human donor in good health. CDR3s include the opening cysteine and the closing phenylalanine or tryptophan. The order of the fields is J gene, clone size, D gene, V gene, CDR3 DNA, CDR3 protein. A D gene is named only where the DNA matches it firmly. Size is omitted from some rows. Given values are once, few, many or a class for expanded clones.

TRBJ1-1,.,.,TRBV27,TGTGCCAGCATGCAAGGGGGTAACACTGAAGCTTTCTTT,CASMQGGNTEAFF
TRBJ1-4,.,.,TRBV7-2,TGTGCCAGCAGCTTTGCGGGCGGCGGGCTTCCTAATGAAAAACTGTTTTTT,CASSFAGGGLPNEKLFF
TRBJ2-7,.,.,TRBV13,TGTGCCAGCAGCGGCCTCGGGACGGGGACCTACGAGCAGTACTTC,CASSGLGTGTYEQYF
TRBJ2-2,.,.,TRBV30,TGTGCCTGGATGCCGGGACTGAGCACCGGGGAGCTGTTTTTT,CAWMPGLSTGELFF
TRBJ1-5,.,.,TRBV7-2,TGTGCCAGCAGCTTAGCCGCGGGGAGCTATAGCAATCAGCCCCAGCATTTT,CASSLAAGSYSNQPQHF
TRBJ2-1,.,.,TRBV27,TGTGCCAGCAGCTTCGTCTTTGGGGGAAGTGAGCAGTTCTTC,CASSFVFGGSEQFF
TRBJ2-5,once,.,TRBV11-2,TGTGCCAGCAGCTTAACCCTCTACCAAGAGACCCAGTACTTC,CASSLTLYQETQYF
TRBJ1-3,once,.,TRBV10-3,TGTGCCATCGGACTTGTGGACACCATATATTTT,CAIGLVDTIYF
TRBJ2-3,.,TRBD2,TRBV5-1,TGCGCCAGTAGCGGGGCTAGCGGGTTCACAGATACGCAGTATTTT,CASSGASGFTDTQYF
TRBJ2-1,.,.,TRBV20-1,TGCAGTGCTAGAGATCTAGGAAATGAGCAGTTCTTC,CSARDLGNEQFF
TRBJ1-6,.,.,TRBV27,TGTGCCAGCAGTCCTGCCGGGGGTCGTAGGGCCCTCCACTTT,CASSPAGGRRALHF
TRBJ2-2,.,.,TRBV5-1,TGCGCCAGCAGCTGGGATCCGGGTGCCGGGGAGCTGTTTTTT,CASSWDPGAGELFF
TRBJ1-5,.,.,TRBV30,TGTGCCTGGAGATCGACAGATTATAGCAATCAGCCCCAGCATTTT,CAWRSTDYSNQPQHF
TRBJ1-3,.,.,TRBV25-1,TGTGCCAGCAGAGGCACAGGAAACACCATATATTTT,CASRGTGNTIYF
TRBJ2-1,.,TRBD1,TRBV29-1,TGCAGCGCCGGGACAGGCGCCTGGAGCTACAATGAGCAGTTCTTC,CSAGTGAWSYNEQFF
TRBJ2-1,.,.,TRBV6-2/TRBV6-3,TGTGCCAGCAGAGGCGCGGGACCTGAGCAGTTCTTC,CASRGAGPEQFF
TRBJ2-1,.,TRBD2,TRBV2,TGTGCCAGCAGTGAAAGGATGACTAGCGGGAGGTGGGACGAAGAGCAGTTCTTC,CASSERMTSGRWDEEQFF
TRBJ1-2,.,TRBD1,TRBV20-1,TGCAGTGCTAGAGAGGCGGGACAGGGTATCATCGGTGGCTACACCTTC,CSAREAGQGIIGGYTF
TRBJ1-2,.,.,TRBV27,TGTGCCAGCAGTTACTCGCCGGGCAATCTCTATGGCTACACCTTC,CASSYSPGNLYGYTF
TRBJ1-5,.,.,TRBV18,TGTGCCAGCTCACCAGGAGGGCTTAGCAATCAGCCCCAGCATTTT,CASSPGGLSNQPQHF
TRBJ2-7,.,TRBD1,TRBV3-1,TGTGCCAGCAGCCCTATTCTACCACCGGGACAGGGTCGGGAGCAGTACTTC,CASSPILPPGQGREQYF
TRBJ2-5,.,TRBD1,TRBV7-9,TGTGCCAGCAGCCTCGACAGGGACGAGACCCAGTACTTC,CASSLDRDETQYF
TRBJ1-1,.,.,TRBV9,TGTGCCAGCAGCGTAGCTACCCACGTGAACACTGAAGCTTTCTTT,CASSVATHVNTEAFF
TRBJ2-4,once,.,TRBV9,TGTGCCACCCAAGACTCCGACAAAAACATTCAGTACTTC,CATQDSDKNIQYF
TRBJ1-1,once,.,TRBV25-1,TGTGCCAGCAGTGAGACAGTTATGAACACTGAAGCTTTCTTT,CASSETVMNTEAFF
TRBJ2-2,.,.,TRBV13,TGTGCCAGCAGCTTAGGCCTGCCCGTGAACACCGGGGAGCTGTTTTTT,CASSLGLPVNTGELFF
TRBJ2-3,.,.,TRBV19,TGTGCCAGTAGTCTCTTCGATACGCAGTATTTT,CASSLFDTQYF
TRBJ2-1,once,.,TRBV5-1,TGCGCCAGCAGCCCGGACGGGGATGAGCAGTTCTTC,CASSPDGDEQFF
TRBJ1-5,.,.,TRBV6-2/TRBV6-3,TGTGCCAGCAGTTATGGCGCCGGGGGCTACACTCAGCCCCAGCATTTT,CASSYGAGGYTQPQHF
TRBJ2-1,.,.,TRBV11-2,TGTGCCAGCAGCTCGGGAGAGCAGTTCTTC,CASSSGEQFF
TRBJ2-3,.,.,TRBV10-3,TGTGCCATCAGTAGCACAGATACGCAGTATTTT,CAISSTDTQYF
TRBJ1-6,few,.,TRBV29-1,TGCAGCGTTTTGGGGGGATATAATTCACCCCTCCACTTT,CSVLGGYNSPLHF
TRBJ2-5,.,.,TRBV2,TGTGCCAGCCGCTGGTGGAAAGAGACCCAGTACTTC,CASRWWKETQYF
TRBJ2-7,.,.,TRBV12-5,TGTGCTAGTGGTTTGGCGGGACCGAGCTACGAGCAGTACTTC,CASGLAGPSYEQYF
TRBJ2-5,.,.,TRBV3-1,TGTGCCAGCAGCCAAGATCTTATATGGAAGTACCAAGAGACCCAGTACTTC,CASSQDLIWKYQETQYF
TRBJ2-6,.,.,TRBV29-1,TGCAGCGTTGAAACTAGGCGTGAGGGCAGCTCTGGGGCCAACGTCCTGACTTTC,CSVETRREGSSGANVLTF
TRBJ1-2,.,.,TRBV14,TGTGCCAGCAGCCAAGTGGGGCTCGGGAACTATGGCTACACCTTC,CASSQVGLGNYGYTF
TRBJ2-7,once,.,TRBV19,TGTGCCAGTAGTATAGGATCGGGGCCCTACGAGCAGTACTTC,CASSIGSGPYEQYF
TRBJ2-7,.,.,TRBV20-1,TGCAGTGCTAGTTCCGGGGCCTCCTACGAGCAGTACTTC,CSASSGASYEQYF
TRBJ2-1,.,TRBD2,TRBV20-1,TGCAGTGCCCTACTAGCGGGAGGGCCCCATGAGCAGTTCTTC,CSALLAGGPHEQFF
TRBJ1-2,.,.,TRBV28,TGTGCCAGCAGTTTGGGCCGGGATTTCCAGTGGGGCTACACCTTC,CASSLGRDFQWGYTF
TRBJ2-5,.,.,TRBV7-9,TGTGCCAGCAGCTTGGTGGCATCCCAAGAGACCCAGTACTTC,CASSLVASQETQYF
TRBJ2-1,.,.,TRBV28,TGTGCCAGCAGTCTCTCACCCCTTCGCGTGGGGAATGAGCAGTTCTTC,CASSLSPLRVGNEQFF
TRBJ1-1,once,TRBD1,TRBV4-3,TGCGCCAGCAGCCAATCCCACGTCGGACAGGTAGGGATTGAAGCTTTCTTT,CASSQSHVGQVGIEAFF
TRBJ1-2,.,.,TRBV29-1,TGCAGCGGTTCAAACGCCGCTAACTATGGCTACACCTTC,CSGSNAANYGYTF
TRBJ1-5,.,.,TRBV27,TGTGCCAGCAGTTTAAGGGCACCCTATCAGCCCCAGCATTTT,CASSLRAPYQPQHF
TRBJ1-5,once,.,TRBV19,TGTGCCAGTAGTATAGTGGCGGGAAGACAGCCCCAGCATTTT,CASSIVAGRQPQHF
TRBJ1-6,.,TRBD1,TRBV4-1,TGCGCCAGCAGCCAAGGGGGACAGGTTGCCCCTGATGGGACACCCCTCCACTTT,CASSQGGQVAPDGTPLHF
TRBJ1-6,.,.,TRBV2,TGTGCCAGCAATAACGGGATTGTTGGTTCACCCCTCCACTTT,CASNNGIVGSPLHF
TRBJ1-1,.,.,TRBV29-1,TGCAGCGTTGAAGTCGCGACACGAGTAAGCCGAAACACTGAAGCTTTCTTT,CSVEVATRVSRNTEAFF
TRBJ2-1,.,TRBD2,TRBV5-4,TGTGCCAGCAGCTTGAGGGGACTAGCGGGTTTTCCCTACAATGAGCAGTTCTTC,CASSLRGLAGFPYNEQFF
TRBJ1-3,once,.,TRBV6-1,TGTGCCACCATGGAGAGACAGTCGCCCCCTGGAAACACCATATATTTT,CATMERQSPPGNTIYF
TRBJ2-1,.,.,TRBV12-5,TGTGCTAGTGGTTTTAGCGGCCCCTACAATGAGCAGTTCTTC,CASGFSGPYNEQFF
TRBJ2-1,.,TRBD2,TRBV7-9,TGTGCCAGCAGCGGAAAGCGGGAGTATTACAATGAGCAGTTCTTC,CASSGKREYYNEQFF